This TCR beta chain was observed in a study of blood T cell repertoires in COVID-19. Study information: Sites in the United States, Italy and Spain provided acute and convalescent COVID-19 samples. Nucleic acid was either cDNA or gDNA, and it came from T cells, B-cell-depleted T cells, or PBMCs.

The germline V and J ends were trimmed by 1 base and 1 base, with 10 bases remaining between them. The CDR3 extends over 15 amino acids. Per germline, CDR1 SGHNT and CDR2 YENEEA. In the authors' methods: Estimated nucleated cell counts came from reference gene primer amplification. Sequencing used immunoSEQ multiplex PCR; TCRdb keeps in-frame clones, though not all of them. D and trimming were read from the DNA, whereas the V and J calls and clone size are those reported in that table. The sample records a few hundred thousand clones, approximately 87% being singletons. Sequenced: peripheral blood. This TCR derives from a man between 60 and 75 years old with acute or convalescent COVID-19. The chain is built from TRBV11-3 and TRBJ1-1, with D unclear. CDR3 protein: CASSLGGGRNTEAFF. CDR3 bases: TGTGCCAGCAGCTTAGGCGGCGGGAGGAACACTGAAGCTTTCTTT.